This paragraph covers one T cell receptor beta chain sequence. The data stem from a study of blood T cell repertoires in COVID-19. Background on the study: Samples of COVID-19 (acute and convalescent) were obtained from the United States, Italy and Spain. PBMCs, B-cell-depleted T cells, or T cells provided the cDNA or gDNA that made up the material.

Authors' processing steps: Estimation of nucleated cell counts relied on the amplification of reference gene primers. Sequencing used immunoSEQ multiplex PCR; TCRdb keeps in-frame clones, though not all of them. The DNA was the basis for D and trimming; V, J and clone size are from that table. The sample lists about 94,000 clones, around 81% occurring once. This sequence originates from a man in his fifties or sixties with acute or convalescent COVID-19. What was sequenced was peripheral blood.

The CDR3 DNA reads TGTGCCAGCAGTTACGAAGGGGGCTCCTACGAGCAGTACTTC. This translates into CASSYEGGSYEQYF. V and J are TRBV6-5 and TRBJ2-7, with a tentative D call TRBD1 (6 bases). The germline V gene encodes CDR1 MNHEY and CDR2 SVGAGI. The CDR3 length is 14 residues. V was shortened by 2 bases and J by 0 bases, with 8 bases between the two germline ends.